Shown below are 29 T cell receptor beta chains from a single sample sequenced in a study of blood T cell repertoires in COVID-19 (TCRdb year 2020). Library preparation used the immunoSEQ multiplex PCR assay. This immuneACCESS table, as held by TCRdb, lists in-frame sequences with V and J called but not all clones. Of the missing ones, under half trace to an unresolved V gene in checked studies; the others have no known cause. For this sample there are hundreds of thousands of clones; over 80% appear just once. In total, the top ten clones hold roughly 10% of the sample. Material: peripheral blood. All receptors derive from a woman aged 65 to 85 with COVID-19, enrolled during active disease.

This sequence joins TRBV3-1 (or the pseudogene TRBV3-2) and TRBJ1-1; 7 nucleotides align to TRBD1. The trim removed 6 bases at V and 10 bases at J, leaving 11 bases unmatched. This CDR3 is built from 13 residues. CDR1 and CDR2 (germline): LGHDT, YNNKEL (reference sequence). The CDR3 region is CASSGDSLAGAFF. The CDR3 DNA reads as TGTGCCAGCAGTGGGGACAGTCTAGCGGGAGCTTTCTTT.

The chain joins TRBV29-1 to TRBJ1-5, with a possible D match to TRBD1 (6 bases). V gave up 4 bases and J gave up 5 bases, with 12 bases separating them. This CDR3 spans 13 amino acids. Per germline, CDR1 SQVTM and CDR2 ANQGSEA. The CDR3 sequence: CSVAQGLDQPQHF. CDR3 coding DNA: TGCAGCGTTGCACAGGGCCTTGATCAGCCCCAGCATTTT.

The V gene is TRBV7-2, the J gene TRBJ2-1; 9 bases match TRBD2. This CDR3 contains 15 residues. The J segment lost 6 bases and the V segment lost 5 bases, leaving 8 bases of the junction unmatched. Germline V gene sequence: CDR1 SGHTA, CDR2 FQGNSA. CDR3 nucleotides: TGTGCCAGCAGCGTAACGGGACTAGCTGGCAATGAGCAGTTCTTC. This gives the protein CASSVTGLAGNEQFF.

The gene calls are TRBV7-8 and TRBJ2-7, with D possibly TRBD2 on 5 matching bases. Per germline, CDR1 SGHVS and CDR2 FQNEAQ. The CDR3 runs 14 residues. V lost 0 bases to trimming and J lost 1 base, with 7 bases between them. The CDR3: CASSLAGNSYEQYF. CDR3 DNA: TGTGCCAGCAGCTTAGCCGGGAATTCCTACGAGCAGTACTTC. The full variable domain, completed using reference TRBV7-8 and TRBJ2-7, is GAGVSQSPRYKVAKRGQDVALRCDPISGHVSLFWYQQALGQGPEFLTYFQNEAQLDKSGLPSDRFFAERPEGSVSTLKIQRTQQEDSAVYLCASSLAGNSYEQYFGPGTRLTVT.

V and J are TRBV6-4 and TRBJ2-4; 11 bases fit TRBD2. CDR3 size: 19 residues. V shed 6 bases, J shed 3 bases, and the junction held 16 bases outside the gene matches. Looked up from germline, CDR1 is MRHNA and CDR2 is SNTAGT. The CDR3 protein is CASRNCTSGSNLGKNIQYF. The DNA of the CDR3 is TGTGCCAGCAGAAACTGTACTAGCGGGAGTAATCTTGGCAAAAACATTCAGTACTTC.

This CDR3 reads CASIGVAGQSGNQPQHF. The CDR3 nucleotides read TGTGCCAGTATAGGGGTCGCGGGACAGTCGGGCAATCAGCCCCAGCATTTT. V usage is TRBV19 and J usage is TRBJ1-5, with 7 bases identical to TRBD1. The germline gives CDR1 LNHDA, CDR2 SQIVND (reference sequence). The CDR3 sequence is 17 residues long. V lost 7 bases and J lost 2; bases outside the gene matches: 14.

The V and J genes are TRBV6-2 or TRBV6-3 and TRBJ1-5; D gene ambiguous. V lost 2 bases and J lost 0, with 5 bases in between. The CDR3 is made up of 14 amino acids. Germline V gene data show CDR1 as MNHEY and CDR2 as SVGEGT. The CDR3 DNA follows: TGTGCCAGCAGTTACCGGGTTAGCAATCAGCCCCAGCATTTT. This sequence encodes CASSYRVSNQPQHF.

This chain joins TRBV29-1 and TRBJ2-5; unclear D gene. The CDR3 covers 11 residues. The V end was cut by 7 bases, the J end by 5 bases, with 11 bases between. Germline CDR1 is SQVTM and CDR2 is ANQGSEA. The CDR3 coding sequence is TGCAGCGCCGACATCCACGAGACCCAGTACTTC. Translated, it gives CSADIHETQYF.

This clone was detected only once. This chain joins TRBV14 and TRBJ2-5; a possible D gene is TRBD1 (6 bases). Trimming stripped 4 bases from V and 1 base from J, with 13 bases between. Per germline, CDR1 SGHDN and CDR2 FVKESK. This CDR3 comprises 15 residues. CDR3 in DNA: TGTGCCAGCAGCCCCCTTACAGGGATCCAAGAGACCCAGTACTTC. Its translation is CASSPLTGIQETQYF.

The J gene is TRBJ1-1, the V gene TRBV5-1, with D uncertain. Germline assignment: CDR1 SGHRS and CDR2 YFSETQ. The CDR3 is 15 residues long. With 4 bases removed from V and 4 bases from J, the gap between germline ends came to 17 bases. The CDR3 is CASSNTGGGITEAFF. The CDR3 nucleotides read TGCGCCAGCAGCAACACGGGAGGCGGGATCACTGAAGCTTTCTTT.

This sequence joins TRBV19 and TRBJ2-3; 13 bases agree with TRBD2. V lost 6 bases, J lost 4 bases, and 7 bases stayed unmatched. The CDR3 covers 16 residues. CDR1 and CDR2 (germline): LNHDA, SQIVND (reference sequence). The CDR3 DNA reads as TGTGCCAGTAGAACTAGCGGGAGGGCCTTGGCAGATACGCAGTATTTT. Amino acids: CASRTSGRALADTQYF.

This chain connects TRBV18 to TRBJ1-2, with D uncertain. Trimming left V 10 bases short and J 7 bases short, with 19 bases between. Germline CDR1 reads KGHSH; CDR2 reads LQKENI. The CDR3 covers 13 residues. CDR3 nucleotides: TGTGCCACCCAGGCTGGAACTGAGGGTGGCTACACCTTC. It encodes CATQAGTEGGYTF.

This clone appeared a single time. The J gene is TRBJ2-1, the V gene TRBV10-3, with 9 positions matching TRBD2. This CDR3 spans 14 amino acids. Per the germline V gene, CDR1 is ENHRY and CDR2 is SYGVKD. V was pared by 6 bases and J by 8 bases, with 8 bases of the junction left unmatched. The CDR3 DNA reads as TGTGCCATCAGCCGTAGCGGGAGTTTAGATGAGCAGTTCTTC. Translating it yields CAISRSGSLDEQFF.

This chain connects TRBV10-3 to TRBJ2-1; D call uncertain. V lost 1 base, J lost 6 bases, and 10 bases lay in between. In germline, CDR1 is ENHRY, CDR2 SYGVKD. The CDR3 is made up of 14 amino acids. For the CDR3, the DNA is TGTGCCATCAGTGAGTTTTGGTCAGGCAATGAGCAGTTCTTC. This encodes CAISEFWSGNEQFF.

The genes are TRBV13 and TRBJ2-5; the match to TRBD2 covers 9 bases. Germline trimming cut 0 bases from V and 2 bases from J; bases unmatched to any gene: 10. This CDR3 region has 18 residues. The germline CDR1 and CDR2 sequences are PRHDT and FYEKMQ (reference sequence). The CDR3 DNA reads as TGTGCCAGCAGCTTAGGACTAGCGGGTGACTTAACGCAAGAGACCCAGTACTTC. Translation gives CASSLGLAGDLTQETQYF.

The chain is built from TRBV5-4 and TRBJ1-6; TRBD1 aligns across 8 bases. Germline lookup yields CDR1 SGHNT and CDR2 YYREEE (reference sequence). V lost 4 bases to trimming and J lost 0 bases; unmatched junction nucleotides: 6. The CDR3 covers 17 residues. The CDR3 coding sequence is TGTGCCAGCAGCCCAGGGGGCTTTTCCTCCTATAATTCACCCCTCCACTTT. Its translation is CASSPGGFSSYNSPLHF.

The chain combines TRBV7-9 with TRBJ2-7, with D tentatively TRBD2 (6 bases). This CDR3 region has 14 residues. Germline V gene lookup returns CDR1 SEHNR and CDR2 FQNEAQ (reference sequence). The V and J ends lost 1 base and 7 bases respectively, with 14 bases between them. In nucleotides, the CDR3 is TGTGCCAGCAGCTTAGGGACGGGGACTTTGGAGCAGTACTTC. Translation gives CASSLGTGTLEQYF.

The genes are TRBV18 and TRBJ1-1; D is uncertain. Trimming took off 2 bases at V and 10 bases at J, with 14 bases between the two ends. This CDR3 region has 13 residues. CDR1 is KGHSH, CDR2 LQKENI, per germline. CDR3 region: CASSPNGRVGAFF. The DNA for the CDR3 is TGTGCCAGCTCACCAAACGGTCGGGTAGGAGCTTTCTTT.

V is TRBV12-3 or TRBV12-4 and J is TRBJ1-5; tentative D call: TRBD1 (5 bases). V dropped 6 bases and J dropped 6 bases, with 12 bases sitting between them. This CDR3 spans 13 amino acids. The CDR3 DNA is TGTGCCAGCAGCCGCGGGGGAACTCAGCCCCAGCATTTT. Its translation is CASSRGGTQPQHF.

This clone was seen more than once but under ten times. J is TRBJ2-1 and V is TRBV5-4, with 11 bases that match TRBD2. The CDR3 is 17 residues long. V dropped 2 bases and J dropped 5; count of bases not matched to a gene: 9. In germline, CDR1 is SGHNT, CDR2 YYREEE (reference sequence). In DNA form, the CDR3 reads TGTGCCAGCAGCTTTGCCGCCACTAGCGGGGGTAACAATGAGCAGTTCTTC. It encodes CASSFAATSGGNNEQFF.

This clone has a single count. The chain links TRBV7-3 to TRBJ2-1; 8 bases map to TRBD1. Germline CDR1 SGHTA, CDR2 FQGTGA. CDR3 size: 16 residues. V was clipped by 1 base and J by 8 bases; unmatched bases: 10. CDR3 coding DNA: TGTGCCAGCAGCTTAAAAAGAACAGGGGGTATCGATGAGCAGTTCTTC. This translates into CASSLKRTGGIDEQFF.

Remarks on this clone: The sample carries other DNA sequences with the same CDR3. This chain links TRBV5-1 with TRBJ2-7, with 8 bases that match TRBD2. CDR1 is SGHRS and CDR2 is YFSETQ in the germline V gene. This CDR3 comprises 15 residues. J lost 3 bases, V lost 0 bases, and 5 bases had no gene match. The CDR3 region has the DNA TGCGCCAGCAGCTTGGATGGCGGGGGGAACTACGAGCAGTACTTC. It translates to CASSLDGGGNYEQYF.

J is TRBJ2-6 and V is TRBV11-2; 7 bases match TRBD1. Germline V gene lookup returns CDR1 SGHAT and CDR2 FQNNGV. V lost 2 bases, J lost 4 bases, and 5 bases stayed unmatched. The CDR3 has 16 amino acids. CDR3 region: CASSLNRGSGANVLTF. CDR3 sequence (DNA): TGTGCCAGCAGCTTAAACAGGGGCTCAGGGGCCAACGTCCTGACTTTC.

The gene calls are TRBV24-1 and TRBJ2-7; the match to TRBD2 covers 7 bases. The end of the DNA aligns better with TRBJ2-1, so the J call may be wrong. Per germline, CDR1 KGHDR and CDR2 SFDVKD. The CDR3 totals 15 residues. Here the CDR3 DNA reads TGTGCCACCAGTGATTCCTGGACTAGTTCTGGTGAGCAGTTCTTC. Protein: CATSDSWTSSGEQFF.

V usage is TRBV29-1 and J usage is TRBJ2-3; 8 bases agree with TRBD1. This CDR3 has 13 amino acids. Trimming took 0 bases from V and 8 from J; bases not matched to a gene: 4. Germline lookup yields CDR1 SQVTM and CDR2 ANQGSEA. The DNA of the CDR3 is TGCAGCGTTGAAGAACAGGGGGGTAGTACGCAGTATTTT. This sequence encodes CSVEEQGGSTQYF.

J is TRBJ2-7 and V is TRBV2; 7 nucleotides line up with TRBD1. Trimming removed 7 bases from V and 6 bases from J; junction bases left unmatched: 9. Germline lookup yields CDR1 SNHLY and CDR2 FYNNEI. CDR3 length equals 13 residues. The CDR3 DNA reads TGTGCCAGCAAAGGGGGACAGTACACCGAGCAGTACTTC. Its protein product is CASKGGQYTEQYF.

Regarding this clone: In the same sample, other DNA sequences code for this CDR3. DNA of the CDR3: TGTGCCAGCAGGAGAGACACTGAAGCTTTCTTT. Protein sequence: CASRRDTEAFF. The chain combines TRBV6-5 with TRBJ1-1; D is unclear. The CDR3 has 11 residues. Trimming pared 6 bases from V and 3 bases from J, leaving 5 bases between. Germline CDR1 and CDR2: MNHEY and SVGAGI.

In DNA form, the CDR3 reads TGCAGCATACGCCCGTTAGCGGGTTCCTCTGGGGCCAACGTCCTGACTTTC. Translation gives CSIRPLAGSSGANVLTF. The chain recombines TRBV29-1 with TRBJ2-6; 7 nucleotides agree with TRBD2. J lost 0 bases, V lost 8 bases, and 13 bases had no gene match. The CDR3 runs to 17 residues. Germline CDR1 is SQVTM and CDR2 is ANQGSEA. The full variable domain, rest sourced from reference TRBV29-1 and TRBJ2-6, is SAVISQKPSRDICQRGTSLTIQCQVDSQVTMMFWYRQQPGQSLTLIATANQGSEATYESGFVIDKFPISRPNLTFSTLTVSNMSPEDSSIYLCSIRPLAGSSGANVLTFGAGSRLTVL.

The chain is built from TRBV6-6 and TRBJ2-5, with TRBD2 identical over 16 bases. The CDR3 length is 18 residues. The ends lost 5 bases at V and 2 bases at J; junction bases unmatched: 8. CDR1 and CDR2 (germline): MNHNY, SVGAGI (reference sequence). CDR3 in DNA: TGTGCCAGCAGTCAGGGACTAGCGGGAGGGCCGGGACAAGAGACCCAGTACTTC. Protein product: CASSQGLAGGPGQETQYF.